Following are 2 T cell receptor beta chains from one sample sequenced in a study of T-cell memory formation after mild COVID-19 (dated by TCRdb to the early 2020s). Preparation of the library involved 5' RACE. The sequencer was an Illumina NovaSeq 6000. TCRdb reran the public reads through fastp at Q25 and MiXCR, keeping productive beta chains. Under each unique CDR3 protein, matching rows form one entry showing the most common genes and DNA. The sample profile shows 300,000 to 350,000 distinct CDR3 sequences; 14% of them were found once. Roughly 23% of the sample rests with the top ten. Sequencing used PBMCs or a T cell subset sorted from them (not recorded which). Receptors were obtained from a man between 18 and 35 years old who had mild COVID-19 (a few samples of this study predate the infection). The sample titles of this study are shuffled in the database, so cell type and time point are left out; the donor was told from shared clones.

This clonotype was observed many times. The chain couples TRBV6-4 to TRBJ2-3; D is unclear. Trimming cost V 3 bases and J 0 bases, with 4 bases left between them. The CDR3 is 13 residues long. The germline V gene has CDR1 MRHNA and CDR2 SNTAGT. The CDR3 DNA follows: TGTGCCAGCAGTGAGGGGAGCACAGATACGCAGTATTTT. It is translated as CASSEGSTDTQYF.

The chain couples TRBV7-3 to TRBJ2-5; 11 nucleotides match TRBD2. This CDR3 spans 13 amino acids. V lost 8 bases, J lost 5 bases, and 4 bases stayed unmatched. Germline loops: CDR1 SGHTA, CDR2 FQGTGA. The CDR3 region has the DNA TGTGCCAGCGGTACTAGCGGGGGTGAGACCCAGTACTTC. Its protein product is CASGTSGGETQYF.